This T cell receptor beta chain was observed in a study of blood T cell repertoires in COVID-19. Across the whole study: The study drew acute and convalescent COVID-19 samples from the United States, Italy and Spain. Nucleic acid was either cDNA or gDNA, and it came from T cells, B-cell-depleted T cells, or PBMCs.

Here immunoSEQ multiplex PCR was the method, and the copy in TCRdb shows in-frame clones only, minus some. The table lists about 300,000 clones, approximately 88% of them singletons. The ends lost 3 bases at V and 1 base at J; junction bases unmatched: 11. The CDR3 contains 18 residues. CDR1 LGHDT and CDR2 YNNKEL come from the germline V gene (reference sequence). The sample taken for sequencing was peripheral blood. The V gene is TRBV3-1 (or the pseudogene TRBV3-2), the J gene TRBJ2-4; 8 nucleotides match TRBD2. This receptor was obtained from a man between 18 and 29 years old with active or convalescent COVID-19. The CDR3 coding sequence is TGTGCCAGCAGCCATGATTCTCCGGGACTAGGGGCCAAAAACATTCAGTACTTC. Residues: CASSHDSPGLGAKNIQYF.